This T cell receptor beta chain was recorded in a study of early T cells in non-severe SARS-CoV-2 infection. This clonotype has ten or more counts. Its antigen remains unidentified. General study results and limits: CD4 and private specificities were missed by VDJdb matching, which favored anti-spike CD8 responses.

The germline V and J ends were trimmed by 4 bases and 4 bases, with 8 bases remaining between them. Germline V gene data show CDR1 as WSHSY and CDR2 as SAAADI. This CDR3 region has 12 residues. The library protocol tagged individual cDNA molecules with unique molecular identifiers. TCRdb analysed the 5' RACE reads with MiXCR anew, one entry per CDR3 protein. This sample carries 90,000 to 130,000 distinct CDR3 sequences, 9.5% to 13% of them seen once, and the ten largest clones take less than 3.5%. The sample comprised whole blood. The chain has TRBV10-2 and TRBJ2-7, with no clear D. This TCR derives from an adult who was a healthcare worker with PCR-confirmed SARS-CoV-2 infection or an uninfected control (not recorded which). The CDR3, as DNA: TGCGCCAGCAGTGGGCCCGGTTACGAGCAGTACTTC. It codes for CASSGPGYEQYF.